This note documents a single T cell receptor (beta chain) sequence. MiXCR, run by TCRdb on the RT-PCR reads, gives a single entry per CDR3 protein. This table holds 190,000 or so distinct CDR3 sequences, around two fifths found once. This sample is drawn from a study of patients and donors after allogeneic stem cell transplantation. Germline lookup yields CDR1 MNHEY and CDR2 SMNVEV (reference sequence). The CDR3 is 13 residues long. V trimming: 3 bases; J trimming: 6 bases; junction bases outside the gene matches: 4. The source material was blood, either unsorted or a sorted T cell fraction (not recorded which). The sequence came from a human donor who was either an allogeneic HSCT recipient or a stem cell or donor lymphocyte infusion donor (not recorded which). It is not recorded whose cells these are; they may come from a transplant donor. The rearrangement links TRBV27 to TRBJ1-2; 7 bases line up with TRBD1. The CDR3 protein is CASSLTGRDGYTF. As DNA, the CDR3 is TGTGCCAGCAGTTTGACAGGGAGGGATGGCTACACCTTC.